This T cell receptor beta chain derives from a study of preoperative IRX-2 immunotherapy in early breast cancer. Trimming removed 0 bases from V and 4 bases from J, with 9 bases in between. The CDR3 is made up of 14 amino acids. Germline V gene sequence: CDR1 MNHGY, CDR2 SAAAGT. Treatment here: preoperative locoregional IRX-2 cytokine immunotherapy. This phase Ib study tested locoregional IRX-2 cytokine immunotherapy given before surgery. This clone was recorded a few times. Some clones are missing from TCRdb's copy, which holds only in-frame ones; the method was immunoSEQ multiplex PCR. Of approximately 27,000 clones listed, around four fifths are singletons.

The sample was lymph node tissue, taken after IRX-2 immunotherapy. The source is a human donor with breast cancer. The rearrangement links TRBV6-8 to TRBJ2-5; D is ambiguous. Here the CDR3 DNA reads TGTGCCAGCAGTTACTCTGTGGCAGGAGAGACCCAGTACTTC. Encoded protein: CASSYSVAGETQYF.